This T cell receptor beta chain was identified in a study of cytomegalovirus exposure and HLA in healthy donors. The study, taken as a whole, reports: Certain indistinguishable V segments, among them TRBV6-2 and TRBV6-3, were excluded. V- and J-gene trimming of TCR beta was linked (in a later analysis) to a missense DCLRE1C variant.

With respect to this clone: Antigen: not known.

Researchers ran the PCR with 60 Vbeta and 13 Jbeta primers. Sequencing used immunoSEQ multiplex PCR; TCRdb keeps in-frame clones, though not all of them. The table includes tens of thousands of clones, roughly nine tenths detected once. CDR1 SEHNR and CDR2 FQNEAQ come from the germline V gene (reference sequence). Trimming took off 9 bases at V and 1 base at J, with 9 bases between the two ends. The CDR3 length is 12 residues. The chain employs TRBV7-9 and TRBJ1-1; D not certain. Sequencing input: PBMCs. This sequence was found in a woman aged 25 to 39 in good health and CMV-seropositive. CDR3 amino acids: CASLRGNTEAFF. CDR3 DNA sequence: TGTGCCAGTTTGAGAGGGAACACTGAAGCTTTCTTT.